The entry below gives a single T cell receptor (beta chain) sequence along with its context. Its target is unknown. Authors' processing steps: Junction-only sequences without quality scores came from ImmunoSEQ, so filtering differed. Method: immunoSEQ multiplex PCR; TCRdb's copy keeps in-frame clones and lacks some. V and J calls and clone size are copied from that table; D and trimming were computed from the DNA. The table lists some 530,000 clones, 81% of them singletons. All the donors were Caucasian adults who lived in Nashville, Tennessee. The V segment lost 2 bases and the J segment 8 bases; nucleotides outside the gene matches: 2. The CDR3 totals 12 residues. Germline lookup yields CDR1 MGHRA and CDR2 YSYEKL. The data stem from a study of shared clonotypes between healthy human individuals. Overall study findings and caveats: Clonotype sharing among donors likely depends on sequencing depth.

The origin of this receptor is a woman aged 40-49 years in good health. Some clones in this sample may be carry-over from other donors' samples. Sequenced: PBMCs. This chain joins TRBV4-1 and TRBJ1-1, with 7 bases identical to TRBD1. The CDR3 bases are TGCGCCAGCAGCCAATTCAGGGGGGAAGCTTTCTTT. This gives the protein CASSQFRGEAFF.